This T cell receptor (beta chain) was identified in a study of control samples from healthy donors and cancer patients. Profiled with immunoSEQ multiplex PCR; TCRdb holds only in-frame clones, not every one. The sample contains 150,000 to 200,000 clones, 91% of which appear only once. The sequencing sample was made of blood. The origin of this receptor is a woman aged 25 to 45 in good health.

DNA for the CDR3: TGCAGCACCGAACAGGGGGCGCCTGGCTATGGCTACACCTTC. This gives the protein CSTEQGAPGYGYTF. The chain combines TRBV29-1 with TRBJ1-2, with 9 bases fitting TRBD1. This CDR3 is 14 amino acids long. The V gene's germline CDR1 is SQVTM and CDR2 ANQGSEA. V shed 8 bases, J shed 4 bases, and the junction held 11 bases outside the gene matches. Using reference TRBV29-1 and TRBJ1-2 for the parts outside the CDR3, the full variable domain is SAVISQKPSRDICQRGTSLTIQCQVDSQVTMMFWYRQQPGQSLTLIATANQGSEATYESGFVIDKFPISRPNLTFSTLTVSNMSPEDSSIYLCSTEQGAPGYGYTFGSGTRLTVV.